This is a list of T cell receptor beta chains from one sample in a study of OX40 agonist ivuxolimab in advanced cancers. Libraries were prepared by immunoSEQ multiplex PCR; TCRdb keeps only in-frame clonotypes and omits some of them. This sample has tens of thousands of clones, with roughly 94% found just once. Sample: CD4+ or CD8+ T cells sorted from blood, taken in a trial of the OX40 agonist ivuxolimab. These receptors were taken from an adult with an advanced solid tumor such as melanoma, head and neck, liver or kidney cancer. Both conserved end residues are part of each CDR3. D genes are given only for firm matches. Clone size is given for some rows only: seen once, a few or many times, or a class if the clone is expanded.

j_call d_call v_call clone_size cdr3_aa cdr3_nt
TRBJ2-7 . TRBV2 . CASSPPRRDRSYEQYF TGTGCCAGCAGTCCTCCCAGACGCGACAGATCCTACGAGCAGTACTTC
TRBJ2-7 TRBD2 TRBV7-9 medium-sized CASSSRRLAGGEQYF TGTGCCAGCAGCTCCCGACGGCTAGCGGGAGGCGAGCAGTACTTC
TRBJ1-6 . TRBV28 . CASSFFSPLHF TGTGCCAGCAGTTTTTTCTCACCCCTCCACTTT
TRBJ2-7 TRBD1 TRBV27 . CASSFGTAYEQYF TGTGCCAGCAGTTTCGGGACAGCCTACGAGCAGTACTTC
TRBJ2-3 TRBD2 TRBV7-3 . CASSLTGGADTQYF TGTGCCAGCAGCTTAACCGGGGGGGCCGATACGCAGTATTTT
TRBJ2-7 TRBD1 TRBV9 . CASSVGTGYGEQYF TGTGCCAGCAGCGTAGGGACAGGGTACGGGGAGCAGTACTTC
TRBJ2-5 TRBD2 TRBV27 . CASSAPVGAGGQEQYF TGTGCCAGCAGTGCCCCGGTCGGAGCGGGAGGGCAAGAGCAGTACTTC
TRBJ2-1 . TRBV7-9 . CASSSGVGPLYNEQFF TGTGCCAGCAGCTCGGGGGTTGGACCCCTATACAATGAGCAGTTCTTC
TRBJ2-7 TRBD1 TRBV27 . CASSTGQGGYEQYF TGTGCCAGCAGTACCGGACAGGGAGGCTACGAGCAGTACTTC
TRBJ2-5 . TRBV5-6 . CASSSWTEETQYF TGTGCCAGCAGCTCCTGGACTGAAGAGACCCAGTACTTC
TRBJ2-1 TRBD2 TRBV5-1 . CASSLDAGALNEQFF TGCGCCAGCAGCTTGGACGCGGGAGCACTCAATGAGCAGTTCTTC
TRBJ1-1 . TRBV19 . CASSPRAGTEAFF TGTGCCAGTAGTCCCAGGGCAGGCACTGAAGCTTTCTTT
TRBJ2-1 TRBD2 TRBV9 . CASSDPVGVASGYNEQFF TGTGCCAGCAGCGACCCAGTTGGCGTGGCTAGCGGTTACAATGAGCAGTTCTTC
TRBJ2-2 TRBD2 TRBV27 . CASSLGGSPTGEPFF TGTGCCAGCAGTTTAGGCGGGAGCCCCACCGGGGAGCCGTTTTTT